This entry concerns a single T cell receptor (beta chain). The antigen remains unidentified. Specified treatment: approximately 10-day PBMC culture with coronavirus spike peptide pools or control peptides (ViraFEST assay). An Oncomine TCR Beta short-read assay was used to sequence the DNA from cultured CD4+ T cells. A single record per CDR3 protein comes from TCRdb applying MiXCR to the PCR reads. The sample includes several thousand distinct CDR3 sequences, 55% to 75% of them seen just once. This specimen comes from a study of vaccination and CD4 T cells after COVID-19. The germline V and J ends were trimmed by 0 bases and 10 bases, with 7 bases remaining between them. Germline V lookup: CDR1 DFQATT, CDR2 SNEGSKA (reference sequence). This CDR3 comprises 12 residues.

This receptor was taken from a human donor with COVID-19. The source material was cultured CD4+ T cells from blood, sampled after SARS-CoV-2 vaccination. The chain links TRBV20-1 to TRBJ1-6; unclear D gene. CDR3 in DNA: TGCAGTGCTAGAGATTTGCGCTCACCCCTCCACTTT. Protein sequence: CSARDLRSPLHF.